This entry concerns a single T cell receptor beta chain. This record belongs to a study of human T cells and chemical hapten exposure. As for time point: pre-sensitization, week 0. Sample treatment: therapeutic diphenylcyclopropenone sensitization with weekly scalp DPC. TCRdb reprocessed the RACE reads with MiXCR, giving one entry per CDR3 protein. The data hold more than 250,000 distinct CDR3 sequences, with almost 8% observed a single time. V was trimmed by 0 bases and J by 8 bases, leaving 14 bases between them. The CDR3 spans 15 residues. Germline CDR1 and CDR2: MGHRA and YSYEKL. This sequence was found in a man between 18 and 29 years old with alopecia areata. Some clones in this sample may be carry-over from other donors' samples. Here the sequenced sample was whole blood, taken in connection with sensitization to the hapten diphenylcyclopropenone (DPC). This rearrangement joins TRBV4-1 to TRBJ1-3; D gene unclear. In DNA form, the CDR3 reads TGCGCCAGCAGCCAAGAAGCTTATGCCCCGGACACCATATATTTT. Translated: CASSQEAYAPDTIYF.